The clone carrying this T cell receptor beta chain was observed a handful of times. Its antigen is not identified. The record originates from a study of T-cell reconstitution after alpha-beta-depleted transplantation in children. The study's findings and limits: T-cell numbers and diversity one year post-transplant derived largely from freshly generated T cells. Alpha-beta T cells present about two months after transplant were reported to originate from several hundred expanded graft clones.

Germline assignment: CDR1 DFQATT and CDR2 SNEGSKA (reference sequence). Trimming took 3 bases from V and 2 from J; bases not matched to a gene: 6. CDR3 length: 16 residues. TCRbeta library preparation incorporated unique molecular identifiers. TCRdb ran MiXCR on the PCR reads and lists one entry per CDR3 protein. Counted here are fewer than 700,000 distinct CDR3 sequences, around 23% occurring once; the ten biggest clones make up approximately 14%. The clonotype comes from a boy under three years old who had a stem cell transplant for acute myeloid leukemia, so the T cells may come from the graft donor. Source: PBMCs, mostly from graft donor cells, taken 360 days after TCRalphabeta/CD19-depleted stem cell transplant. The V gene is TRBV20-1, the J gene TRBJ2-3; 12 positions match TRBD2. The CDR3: CSASGGLAGLTDTQYF. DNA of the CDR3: TGCAGTGCTAGTGGTGGACTAGCGGGGCTCACAGATACGCAGTATTTT.